Here is one T cell receptor (beta chain) with its context. The source of the sample is a study of blood T cell repertoires in COVID-19. The wider study: From T cells, B-cell-depleted T cells, or PBMCs came the material, which was cDNA or gDNA.

Per the original methods: Quantification of nucleated cells was approximated via reference gene primer amplification. This table comes from immunoSEQ multiplex PCR, and its TCRdb copy is limited to in-frame clones, with some not included. V and J calls and clone size are given by that table; D and trimming were obtained from the DNA. This sample has 88,000 or so clones; over 70% occur once, and the top ten carry roughly 12%. The V gene lost 4 bases and the J gene lost 1 base, with 12 bases spanning the gap. Per the germline V gene, CDR1 is SQVTM and CDR2 is ANQGSEA. The CDR3 extends over 14 amino acids.

The receptor was isolated from an older man with acute or convalescent COVID-19. Sequencing was done on a sample of peripheral blood. The rearrangement links TRBV29-1 to TRBJ2-3; D perhaps matches TRBD1 (6 bases). DNA for the CDR3: TGCAGCGTTGTCTCAGGGGTCGGCACAGATACGCAGTATTTT. It translates to CSVVSGVGTDTQYF.